The entry that follows covers one T cell receptor beta chain sequence. The data belong to a study of blood T cell repertoires in COVID-19. Clones were read by immunoSEQ multiplex PCR, and TCRdb kept only the in-frame ones, dropping some. This sample carries around 280,000 clones, just under 90% of them seen once, and the ten largest clones take over 8.5%. The CDR3 is made up of 11 amino acids. Germline V gives CDR1 SGDLS, CDR2 YYNGEE. The V and J ends lost 9 bases and 4 bases respectively, with 10 bases between them. Sequenced input: peripheral blood. This TCR was sampled from a woman aged 25 to 39 with COVID-19, enrolled during active disease. The chain employs TRBV9 and TRBJ1-1, with D unresolved. The CDR3 reads CATSPGTEAFF. The CDR3 region has the DNA TGTGCCACCTCACCGGGCACTGAAGCTTTCTTT.